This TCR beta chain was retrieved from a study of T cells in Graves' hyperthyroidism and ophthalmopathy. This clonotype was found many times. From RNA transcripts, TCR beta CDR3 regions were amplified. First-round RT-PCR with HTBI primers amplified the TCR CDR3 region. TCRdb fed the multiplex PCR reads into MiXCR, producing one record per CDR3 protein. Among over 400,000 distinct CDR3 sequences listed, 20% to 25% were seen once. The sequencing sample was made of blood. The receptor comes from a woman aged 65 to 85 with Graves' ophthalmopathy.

This CDR3 is CASSRSGSSYEQYF. DNA of the CDR3: TGTGCCAGCAGCCGTAGCGGGAGCTCCTACGAGCAGTACTTC. The chain links TRBV28 to TRBJ2-7; 9 bases are a match to TRBD2. CDR1 is MDHEN, CDR2 SYDVKM, per germline. This CDR3 comprises 14 residues. The V and J ends lost 6 bases and 0 bases, in that order; junction bases with no gene match: 3.